These 28 T cell receptor beta chains were sequenced from one sample in a study of tumor-infiltrating lymphocytes in primary liver carcinoma. Synthesis of TCR beta cDNA was carried out from about 500 ng total RNA with a constant-region primer. Three nested multiplex PCR rounds of slightly modified ARM-PCR generated TCR beta libraries. PCR rounds one and two used TRBV1-TRBV30 forward primers with a C-beta reverse primer for approximately 11 cycles each. TCRdb passed the multiplex PCR reads through MiXCR, listing each CDR3 protein once. The data contain around 330,000 distinct CDR3 sequences, around three fifths of them singletons. Unsorted whole blood yielded the blood RNA, and germline DNA was also extracted. The sequenced sample was peripheral blood. The receptors were sampled from a young woman with primary liver carcinoma and hepatitis B virus infection.

In the case of this clonotype: A read error is possible here, since a much larger clone lies one base away. The rearrangement uses TRBV4-1 and TRBJ2-3, with 8 bases fitting TRBD2. Germline CDR1 is MGHRA and CDR2 is YSYEKL. The CDR3 extends over 15 amino acids. V shed 6 bases, J shed 6 bases, and the junction held 11 bases outside the gene matches. In DNA, the CDR3 is TGCGCCAGCAGAATGACTAGCGTAATCGTGGATACGCAGTATTTT. Its translation is CASRMTSVIVDTQYF.

This clonotype was observed a few times. A much larger clone is a single base away; this may be a read error. The V call is TRBV29-1, the J call TRBJ2-3, with TRBD2 matching 10 bases. The CDR3 length is 16 residues. J lost 2 bases, V lost 7 bases, and 12 bases had no gene match. The V gene's germline CDR1 is SQVTM and CDR2 ANQGSEA. Written as DNA, the CDR3 is TGCAGCGCCGGAGAGGGACTAGCGATCAACACAGATACGCAGTATTTT. Translating gives CSAGEGLAINTDTQYF.

This clonotype came up many times. V gene TRBV6-5 combines with J gene TRBJ1-5; 7 bases are shared with TRBD1. J lost 2 bases, V lost 8 bases, and 6 bases had no gene match. The CDR3 has 14 amino acids. Per the germline V gene, CDR1 is MNHEY and CDR2 is SVGAGI. The CDR3 bases are TGTGCCAGCGGAAGGACAGGCGGCAATCAGCCCCAGCATTTT. Protein: CASGRTGGNQPQHF.

Concerning this clonotype itself: A much larger clone differs from this one at a single base, so this may be a read error. This chain uses TRBV28 with TRBJ2-7; 9 nucleotides line up with TRBD2. Germline CDR1 MDHEN, CDR2 SYDVKM. The CDR3 consists of 14 residues. V shed 3 bases and J 10 bases; nucleotides not matched to a gene: 10. This CDR3 is CASSLAGGPMAQYF. CDR3 nucleotide sequence: TGTGCCAGCAGTTTGGCGGGAGGGCCTATGGCTCAGTACTTC.

As concerns this clonotype: One end of the junction is discordant with germline, which a read error may explain. This chain joins TRBV7-9 and TRBJ2-7, with D perhaps matching TRBD2 (5 bases). The germline gives CDR1 SEHNR, CDR2 FQNEAQ (reference sequence). The CDR3 length is 15 residues. The CDR3 nucleotides read TGTGCCAGCAGATTAGCGTCCAGTACAGTCTACGAGCAGTACTTC. Amino acids: CASRLASSTVYEQYF.

On this clonotype itself: A much larger clone lies a single base off, so this may be a read error. The chain carries TRBV6-1 and TRBJ1-1, with D possibly TRBD1 on 6 matching bases. Germline V gives CDR1 MNHNS, CDR2 SASEGT. The CDR3 is 11 residues long. The CDR3 region is CASSEGQAALF. CDR3 nucleotide sequence: TGTGCCAGCAGTGAAGGACAGGCGGCTCTCTTT.

This chain links TRBV13 with TRBJ2-5; unclear D gene. V was pared by 3 bases and J by 4 bases, with 9 bases between. The CDR3 has 13 amino acids. Germline V gives CDR1 PRHDT, CDR2 FYEKMQ (reference sequence). This CDR3 reads CASSLEGLETQYF. DNA for the CDR3: TGTGCCAGCAGCTTGGAAGGGCTAGAGACCCAGTACTTC.

The CDR3 coding sequence is TGTGCCAGCAGCGCAGGGGCGAACCACGAGCAGTACTTC. Protein product: CASSAGANHEQYF. The V and J genes are TRBV6-1 and TRBJ2-7, with D possibly TRBD1 on 6 matching bases. This CDR3 has 13 amino acids. The V and J ends lost 6 bases and 5 bases respectively, with 14 bases between them. Germline lookup yields CDR1 MNHNS and CDR2 SASEGT.

About this clonotype itself: This is likely a read error, given that the CDR3 carries no conserved phenylalanine or tryptophan at its end. The rearrangement joins TRBV11-1 to TRBJ2-7, with D perhaps TRBD1 or TRBD2 (5 bases each). Trimming removed 4 bases from V and 5 bases from J, with 18 bases in between. This CDR3 has 15 residues. Per the germline V gene, CDR1 is SGHAT and CDR2 is FQDESV (reference sequence). The CDR3 nucleotides read TGTGCCAGCAGCTCTGCCGTGGGGGTGCAAAACGAGCAGTACCTC. Translating it yields CASSSAVGVQNEQYL.

The J gene is TRBJ2-5, the V gene TRBV7-9; 7 nucleotides agree with TRBD2. This CDR3 region has 15 residues. Germline V gene lookup returns CDR1 SEHNR and CDR2 FQNEAQ (reference sequence). V dropped 1 base and J dropped 5; count of bases not matched to a gene: 7. The CDR3 is CASSLGHQGGETQYF. The CDR3 DNA reads as TGTGCCAGCAGCTTAGGACACCAGGGAGGGGAGACCCAGTACTTC.

Remarks on this clonotype: A much larger clone is a single base away; this may be a read error. This chain connects TRBV6-2 or TRBV6-3 to TRBJ1-4; D uncertain. V lost 5 bases, J lost 9 bases, and 16 bases lay in between. Germline CDR1 is MNHEY and CDR2 is SVGEGT. The CDR3 extends over 14 amino acids. For the CDR3, the DNA is TGTGCCAGCAGTCCTGGGAGGAAGGTCCAAAAACTGTTTTTT. This translates into CASSPGRKVQKLFF.

The gene calls are TRBV5-4 and TRBJ1-2; D is perhaps TRBD1 (5 bases). Per germline, CDR1 SGHNT and CDR2 YYREEE (reference sequence). This CDR3 spans 15 amino acids. The V end lost 0 bases, the J end lost 6 bases, and 15 bases lay between the germline ends. The CDR3 nucleotides read TGTGCCAGCAGCTTGGGTCAGGGAAATATGGATGGCTACACCTTC. Residues: CASSLGQGNMDGYTF. The full variable domain, completed using reference TRBV5-4 and TRBJ1-2, is ETGVTQSPTHLIKTRGQQVTLRCSSQSGHNTVSWYQQALGQGPQFIFQYYREEENGRGNFPPRFSGLQFPNYSSELNVNALELDDSALYLCASSLGQGNMDGYTFGSGTRLTVV.

This clonotype has only a few counts. This rearrangement joins TRBV28 to TRBJ2-7, with 7 bases matching TRBD1. In germline, CDR1 is MDHEN, CDR2 SYDVKM. V shed 6 bases, J shed 8 bases, and the junction held 7 bases outside the gene matches. The CDR3 has 12 amino acids. The chain's CDR3 is CASRNRGVQQYF. The DNA of the CDR3 is TGTGCCAGCAGGAACAGGGGTGTCCAGCAGTACTTC.

Comments on this clonotype: One end of the junction varies from germline; a read error may be responsible. The gene calls are TRBV12-3 or TRBV12-4 and TRBJ2-3, with 7 bases matching TRBD2. CDR3 length: 13 amino acids. The CDR3 spells CASSLGRVDTQYF. CDR3 in DNA: TGTGCCAGCAGCTTAGGGAGGGTGGATACGCAGTATTTT.

Note on this clonotype: This sequence may be a read error, since a much larger clone differs from it by one base. The chain uses TRBV12-3 or TRBV12-4 and TRBJ2-3; D may be TRBD1 (5 bases). There are 14 residues in the CDR3. Trimming stripped 4 bases from V and 5 bases from J, with 13 bases between. The CDR3 region has the DNA TGTGCCAGCAGTTGGGGCCTCTCTGTAGATACGCAGTATTTT. Protein product: CASSWGLSVDTQYF.

Details on this clonotype: This may be a read error, as it is one base from a much larger clone. The chain uses TRBV4-1 and TRBJ2-2; D remains ambiguous. The length of the CDR3 is 14 residues. CDR1 and CDR2 (germline): MGHRA, YSYEKL. Here the CDR3 DNA reads TGCGCCAGCAGCCAAGCCACGAACTCCGGGGAGCTGTTTTTT. It specifies CASSQATNSGELFF.

This clonotype has just a few counts. The genes are TRBV12-5 and TRBJ2-7; D assignment may be TRBD1 or TRBD2 (5 bases each). CDR1 and CDR2 from the germline V gene are LGHNT and FRNRAP. Between the trimmed V and J ends, which lost 8 bases and 4 bases, there was a span of 24 bases. The CDR3 is made up of 16 amino acids. CDR3 nucleotide sequence: TGTGCTAGTCACCCGGAAAAGGGACGGCTATTATACGAGCAGTACTTC. Translating it yields CASHPEKGRLLYEQYF.

This chain links TRBV4-3 with TRBJ1-2; D is uncertain. Trimming left V 1 base short and J 5 bases short, with 14 bases between. Germline lookup yields CDR1 LGHNA and CDR2 YSLEER. The CDR3 runs 15 residues. As DNA, the CDR3 is TGCGCCAGCAGCCAAGGGGCAGATCCTTTGTATGGCTACACCTTC. Translation: CASSQGADPLYGYTF.

A note on this clonotype: A junction end diverges from the germline sequence, so it may reflect a read error. The V and J genes are TRBV11-3 and TRBJ1-1; 8 bases fit TRBD1. CDR1 SGHNT and CDR2 YENEEA come from the germline V gene. CDR3 length: 16 amino acids. The CDR3 sequence is CAGSPSRTGRHTEAFF. The CDR3 DNA is TGTGCCGGCAGCCCGTCCCGGACAGGGAGGCACACTGAAGCTTTCTTT.

With regard to this clonotype: Mismatch with germline at one junction end may stem from a read error. The CDR3 DNA reads as TGTACCAGCAGCTTAGGTCGCCGAGAGACCCAGTACTTC. Amino acids: CTSSLGRRETQYF. This chain links TRBV11-2 with TRBJ2-5; D is unclear. Germline CDR1 SGHAT, CDR2 FQNNGV. The CDR3 loop spans 13 amino acids.

This clonotype was seen many times. This rearrangement joins TRBV12-3 or TRBV12-4 to TRBJ2-5; TRBD2 agrees at 9 bases. The junction had 8 bases not matched to a gene; V was cut back by 5 bases and J by 4 bases. This CDR3 has 15 amino acids. CDR3 amino acids: CASSPQYSGRETQYF. The CDR3 DNA sequence: TGTGCCAGCAGTCCACAATATAGCGGGAGAGAGACCCAGTACTTC.

This clonotype has only one observation. This may come from a read error, since a much larger clone is one base off. The J gene is TRBJ1-4, the V gene TRBV4-3; 7 positions agree with TRBD1. CDR1 is LGHNA, CDR2 YSLEER, per germline. J gave up 8 bases and V 5 bases, and 8 bases lay outside the gene matches. CDR3 length: 14 amino acids. The CDR3 spells CASSVDRLGEKLFF. The CDR3 nucleotides are TGCGCCAGCAGCGTGGACAGGTTGGGCGAAAAACTGTTTTTT.

About this clonotype: This may arise from a read error, as a much more abundant clone is one base away. The chain's CDR3 is CGVPGQESHEQYF. CDR3 sequence (DNA): TGCGGCGTACCGGGACAAGAGTCTCACGAGCAGTACTTC. The V and J genes are TRBV29-1 and TRBJ2-7, with D tentatively TRBD1 (6 bases). CDR3 size: 13 residues. Germline CDR1 SQVTM, CDR2 ANQGSEA.

With regard to this clonotype: The junction differs from germline at one of its ends, possibly a read error. V is TRBV4-3 and J is TRBJ2-3; D may be TRBD2 (7 bases). The CDR3 has 14 amino acids. Germline values: CDR1 LGHNA, CDR2 YSLEER. CDR3 amino acids: CASGQERGGDTQYF. The CDR3 coding sequence is TGCGCCAGCGGCCAAGAAAGGGGGGGGGATACGCAGTATTTT.

Points on this clonotype: It may be a read error: a sequence one base away is much more abundant. The chain has TRBV12-3 or TRBV12-4 and TRBJ2-2; no clear D gene. The CDR3 contains 14 residues. The CDR3 spells CDSSVGRLTGELFF. The CDR3 DNA is TGTGACAGCAGTGTCGGACGGCTCACCGGGGAGCTGTTTTTT.

This clonotype was recorded only once. V gene TRBV29-1 combines with J gene TRBJ2-5; possible D gene TRBD1, 6 bases. The CDR3 consists of 15 residues. The germline gives CDR1 SQVTM, CDR2 ANQGSEA. V was trimmed by 0 bases and J by 7 bases, leaving 18 bases between them. The CDR3 reads CSVEDPTGQRGTQYF. For the CDR3, the DNA is TGCAGCGTTGAAGATCCGACGGGACAACGGGGGACCCAGTACTTC.

As regards this clonotype: With a much larger clone just one base away, this may be a read error. This sequence joins TRBV5-5 and TRBJ2-3, with TRBD1 matching 7 bases. Germline loops: CDR1 SGHKS, CDR2 YYEKEE (reference sequence). This CDR3 is 14 amino acids long. The DNA of the CDR3 is TGTGCCAGCAGCTTCGGACAGGTTGCAGATACGCAGTGTTTT. Translating gives CASSFGQVADTQCF.

This clonotype was counted at least ten times. The chain joins TRBV12-5 to TRBJ1-1; 10 nucleotides agree with TRBD1. CDR1 and CDR2 (germline): LGHNT, FRNRAP. Unmatched junction bases numbered 3, after V lost 5 bases and J lost 3 bases. The CDR3 is 14 residues long. The CDR3 DNA sequence: TGTGCTAGTGGTCCGGGACAGGGGTACACTGAAGCTTTCTTT. Protein: CASGPGQGYTEAFF.